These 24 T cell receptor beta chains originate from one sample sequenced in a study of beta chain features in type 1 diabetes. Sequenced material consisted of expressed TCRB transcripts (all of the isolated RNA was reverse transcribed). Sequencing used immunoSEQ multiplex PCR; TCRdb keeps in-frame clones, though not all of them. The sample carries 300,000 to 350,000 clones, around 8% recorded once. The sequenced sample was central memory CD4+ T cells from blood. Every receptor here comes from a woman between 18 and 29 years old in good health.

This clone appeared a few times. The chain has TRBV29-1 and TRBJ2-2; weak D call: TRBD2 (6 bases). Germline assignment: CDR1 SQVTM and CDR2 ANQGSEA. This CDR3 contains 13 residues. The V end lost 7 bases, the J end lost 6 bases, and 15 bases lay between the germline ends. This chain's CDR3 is CSGLTGAAGELFF. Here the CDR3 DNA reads TGCAGCGGCCTGACGGGAGCTGCCGGGGAGCTGTTTTTT.

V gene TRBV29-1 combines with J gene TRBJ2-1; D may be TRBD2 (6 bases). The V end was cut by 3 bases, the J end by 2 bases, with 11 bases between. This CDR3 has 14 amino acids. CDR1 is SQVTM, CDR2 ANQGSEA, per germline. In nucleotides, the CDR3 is TGCAGCGTTGAGGGCACGGGGGCCTACAATGAGCAGTTCTTC. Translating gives CSVEGTGAYNEQFF.

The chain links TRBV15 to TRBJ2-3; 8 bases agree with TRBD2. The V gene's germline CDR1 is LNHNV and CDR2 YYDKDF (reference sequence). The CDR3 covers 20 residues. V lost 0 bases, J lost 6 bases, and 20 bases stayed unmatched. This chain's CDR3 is CATSRDISGSVLPASDTQYF. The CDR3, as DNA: TGTGCCACCAGCAGAGATATCAGCGGGAGTGTACTCCCCGCGTCTGATACGCAGTATTTT.

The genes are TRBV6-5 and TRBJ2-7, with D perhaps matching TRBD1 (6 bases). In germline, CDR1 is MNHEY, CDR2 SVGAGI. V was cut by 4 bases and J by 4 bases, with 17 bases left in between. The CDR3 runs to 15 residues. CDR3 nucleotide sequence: TGTGCCAGCAGTTCCGAACAGGGTCCCCCTTACGAGCAGTACTTC. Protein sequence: CASSSEQGPPYEQYF.

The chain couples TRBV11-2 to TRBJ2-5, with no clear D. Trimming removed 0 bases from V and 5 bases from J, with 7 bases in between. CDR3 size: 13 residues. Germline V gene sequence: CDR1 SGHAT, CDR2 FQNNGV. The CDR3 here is CASSLDGRETQYF. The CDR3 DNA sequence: TGTGCCAGCAGCTTAGATGGCAGGGAGACCCAGTACTTC.

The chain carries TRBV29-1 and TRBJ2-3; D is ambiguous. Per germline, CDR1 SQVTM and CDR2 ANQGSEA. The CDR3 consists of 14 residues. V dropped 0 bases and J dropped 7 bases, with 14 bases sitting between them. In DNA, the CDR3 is TGCAGCGTTGAAGACCATGCGTTAGGGTATACGCAGTATTTT. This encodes CSVEDHALGYTQYF.

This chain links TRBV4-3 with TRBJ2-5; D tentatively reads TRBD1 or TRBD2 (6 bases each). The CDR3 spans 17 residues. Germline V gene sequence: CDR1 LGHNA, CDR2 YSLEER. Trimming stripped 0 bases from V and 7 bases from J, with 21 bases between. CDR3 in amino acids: CASSQDRGAIGWGTQYF. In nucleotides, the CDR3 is TGCGCCAGCAGCCAAGATAGGGGGGCAATCGGCTGGGGGACCCAGTACTTC.

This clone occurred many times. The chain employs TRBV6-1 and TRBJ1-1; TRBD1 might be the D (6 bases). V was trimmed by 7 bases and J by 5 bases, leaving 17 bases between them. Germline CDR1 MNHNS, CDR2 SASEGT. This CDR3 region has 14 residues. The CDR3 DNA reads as TGTGCCAGCACAACTACAGGGCTCGGGACTGAAGCTTTCTTT. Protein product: CASTTTGLGTEAFF.

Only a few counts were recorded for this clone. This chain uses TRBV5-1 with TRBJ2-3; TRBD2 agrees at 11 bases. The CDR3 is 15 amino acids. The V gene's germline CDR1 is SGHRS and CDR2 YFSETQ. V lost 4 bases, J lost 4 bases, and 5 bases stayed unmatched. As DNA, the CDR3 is TGCGCCAGCAGCCTGGCGGGACTAGCGGCAGATACGCAGTATTTT. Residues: CASSLAGLAADTQYF.

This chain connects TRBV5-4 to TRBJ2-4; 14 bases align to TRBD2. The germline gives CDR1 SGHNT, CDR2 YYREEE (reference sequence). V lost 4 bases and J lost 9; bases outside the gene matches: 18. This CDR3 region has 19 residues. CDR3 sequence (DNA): TGTGCCAGCAGCCCCTCCTCGGGACTAGCGGGAGCCCTAGGCCGCATTCAGTACTTC. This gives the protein CASSPSSGLAGALGRIQYF. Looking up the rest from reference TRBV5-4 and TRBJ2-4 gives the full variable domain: ETGVTQSPTHLIKTRGQQVTLRCSSQSGHNTVSWYQQALGQGPQFIFQYYREEENGRGNFPPRFSGLQFPNYSSELNVNALELDDSALYLCASSPSSGLAGALGRIQYFGAGTRLSVL.

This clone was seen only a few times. The CDR3 bases are TGTGCCAGCAGCTTAGACCCAGGGGCGAACACCGGGGAGCTGTTTTTT. This codes for CASSLDPGANTGELFF. J is TRBJ2-2 and V is TRBV7-2; maybe TRBD1 (6 bases). V was pared by 1 base and J by 0 bases, with 9 bases between. This CDR3 comprises 16 residues. Germline-derived CDR1 and CDR2 are SGHTA and FQGNSA.

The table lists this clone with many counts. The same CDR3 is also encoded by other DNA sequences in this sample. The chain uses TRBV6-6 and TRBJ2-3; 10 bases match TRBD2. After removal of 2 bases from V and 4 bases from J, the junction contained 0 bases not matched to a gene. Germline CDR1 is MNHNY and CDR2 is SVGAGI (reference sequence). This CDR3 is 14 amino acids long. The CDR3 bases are TGTGCCAGCAGTTACAGCGGGAGGGCAGATACGCAGTATTTT. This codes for CASSYSGRADTQYF.

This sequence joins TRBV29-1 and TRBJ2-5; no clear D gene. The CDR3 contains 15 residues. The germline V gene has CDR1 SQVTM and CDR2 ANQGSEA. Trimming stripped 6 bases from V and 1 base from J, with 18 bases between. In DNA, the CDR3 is TGCAGCGTCGACCTGTGGAGTGGATCCCAAGAGACCCAGTACTTC. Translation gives CSVDLWSGSQETQYF.

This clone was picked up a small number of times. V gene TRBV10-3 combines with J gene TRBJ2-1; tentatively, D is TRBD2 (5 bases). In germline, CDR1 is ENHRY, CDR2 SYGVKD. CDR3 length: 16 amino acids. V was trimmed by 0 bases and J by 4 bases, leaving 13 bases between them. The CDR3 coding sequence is TGTGCCATCAGTGAGTCCCGAGGGTTGGATTACAATGAGCAGTTCTTC. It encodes CAISESRGLDYNEQFF.

DNA of the CDR3: TGCGCCAGCAGCCATGTCCAAGCAACTAATGAAAAACTGTTTTTT. Translating gives CASSHVQATNEKLFF. The chain couples TRBV4-1 to TRBJ1-4; no clear D gene. The V end was cut by 3 bases, the J end by 0 bases, with 8 bases between. The CDR3 has 15 residues. Germline-derived CDR1 and CDR2 are MGHRA and YSYEKL.

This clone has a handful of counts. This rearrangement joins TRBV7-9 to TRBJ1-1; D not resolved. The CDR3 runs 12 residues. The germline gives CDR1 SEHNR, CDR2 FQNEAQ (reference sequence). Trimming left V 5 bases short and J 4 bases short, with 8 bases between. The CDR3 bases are TGTGCCAGCAGCCCCTGGGGCACTGAAGCTTTCTTT. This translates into CASSPWGTEAFF.

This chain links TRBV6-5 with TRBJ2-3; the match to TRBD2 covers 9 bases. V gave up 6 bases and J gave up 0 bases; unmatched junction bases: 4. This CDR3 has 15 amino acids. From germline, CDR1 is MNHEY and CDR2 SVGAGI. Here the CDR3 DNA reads TGTGCCAGCAGGTGGAGCGGGGGGAGCACAGATACGCAGTATTTT. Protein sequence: CASRWSGGSTDTQYF.

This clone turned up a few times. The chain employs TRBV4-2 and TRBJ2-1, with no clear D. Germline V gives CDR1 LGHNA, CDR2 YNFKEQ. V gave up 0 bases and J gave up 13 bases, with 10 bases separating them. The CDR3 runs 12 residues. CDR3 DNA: TGTGCCAGCAGCCAAGATGGTGCGGAACAGTTCTTC. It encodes CASSQDGAEQFF.

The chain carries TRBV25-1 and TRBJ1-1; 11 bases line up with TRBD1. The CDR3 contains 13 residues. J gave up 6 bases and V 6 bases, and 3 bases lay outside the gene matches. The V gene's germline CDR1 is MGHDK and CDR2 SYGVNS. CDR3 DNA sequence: TGTGCCAGCAGCCGGGACAGGGGGTCTGAAGCTTTCTTT. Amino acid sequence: CASSRDRGSEAFF.

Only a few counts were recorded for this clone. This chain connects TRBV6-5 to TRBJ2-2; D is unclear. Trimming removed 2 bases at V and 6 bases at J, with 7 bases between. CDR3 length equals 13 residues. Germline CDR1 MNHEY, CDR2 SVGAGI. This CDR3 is CASSYGDAGELFF. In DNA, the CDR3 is TGTGCCAGCAGTTACGGGGATGCCGGGGAGCTGTTTTTT.

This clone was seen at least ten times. This chain's CDR3 is CASKWDRGKDEQFF. Here the CDR3 DNA reads TGTGCCAGTAAGTGGGACAGGGGGAAGGATGAGCAGTTCTTC. The chain joins TRBV19 to TRBJ2-1, with 11 bases fitting TRBD1. Trimming took 7 bases from V and 8 from J; bases not matched to a gene: 7. The CDR3 loop spans 14 amino acids. Germline V lookup: CDR1 LNHDA, CDR2 SQIVND (reference sequence).

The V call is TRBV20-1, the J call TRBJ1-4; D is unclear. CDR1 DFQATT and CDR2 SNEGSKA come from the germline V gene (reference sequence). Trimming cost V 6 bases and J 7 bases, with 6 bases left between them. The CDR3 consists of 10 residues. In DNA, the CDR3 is TGCAGTGCAACCTCTGAAAAACTGTTTTTT. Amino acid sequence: CSATSEKLFF.

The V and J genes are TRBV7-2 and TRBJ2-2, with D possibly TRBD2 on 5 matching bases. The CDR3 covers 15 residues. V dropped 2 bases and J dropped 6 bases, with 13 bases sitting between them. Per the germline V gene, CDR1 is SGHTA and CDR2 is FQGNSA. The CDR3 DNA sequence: TGTGCCAGCAGCTTAAGTCGGGGAATGGCCGGGGAGCTGTTTTTT. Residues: CASSLSRGMAGELFF.

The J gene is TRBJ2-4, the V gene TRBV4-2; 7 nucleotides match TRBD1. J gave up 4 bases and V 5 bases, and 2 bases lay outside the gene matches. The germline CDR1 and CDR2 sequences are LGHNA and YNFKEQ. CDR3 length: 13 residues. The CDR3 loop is CASSMGQKNIQYF. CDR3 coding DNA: TGTGCCAGCAGCATGGGACAGAAAAACATTCAGTACTTC.